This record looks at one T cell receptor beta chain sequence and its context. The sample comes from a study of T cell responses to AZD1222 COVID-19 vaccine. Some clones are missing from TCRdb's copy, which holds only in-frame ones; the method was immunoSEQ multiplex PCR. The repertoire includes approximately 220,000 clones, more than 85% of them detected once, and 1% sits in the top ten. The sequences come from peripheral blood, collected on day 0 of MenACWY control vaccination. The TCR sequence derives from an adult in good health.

In DNA, the CDR3 is TGTGCCAGCAGCTTAGCCTCCAGGGGGTCCTATGGCTACACCTTC. Protein sequence: CASSLASRGSYGYTF. The V and J genes are TRBV7-9 and TRBJ1-2, with 7 nucleotides matching TRBD1. Germline CDR1 reads SEHNR; CDR2 reads FQNEAQ (reference sequence). The CDR3 has 15 amino acids. The junction had 5 bases not matched to a gene; V was cut back by 0 bases and J by 4 bases.